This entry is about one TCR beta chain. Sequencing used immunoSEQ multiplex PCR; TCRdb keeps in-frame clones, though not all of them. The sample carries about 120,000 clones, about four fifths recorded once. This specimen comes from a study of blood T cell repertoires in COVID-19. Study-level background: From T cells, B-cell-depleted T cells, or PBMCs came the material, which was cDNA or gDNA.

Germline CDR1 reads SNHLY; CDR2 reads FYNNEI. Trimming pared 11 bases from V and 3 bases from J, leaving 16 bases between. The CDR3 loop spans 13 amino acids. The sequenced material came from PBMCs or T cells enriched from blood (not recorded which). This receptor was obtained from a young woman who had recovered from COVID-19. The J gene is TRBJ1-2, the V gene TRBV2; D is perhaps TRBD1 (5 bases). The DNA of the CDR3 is TGTGCCGCCTCGCCCCAGGGCCACTATGGCTACACCTTC. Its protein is CAASPQGHYGYTF.